This T cell receptor beta chain stems from a study of T cell repertoires in cytomegalovirus infection. Study-wide context: Well-studied HLA-B-restricted epitopes and recently identified HLA-C-restricted epitopes of CMV were both used in the study. It was the public TCR beta signatures that indicated both CMV infection and matching HLA type.

TCRdb reprocessed the reads with MiXCR, giving one entry per CDR3 protein. This sample has approximately 910,000 distinct CDR3 sequences; around a third occur once, and the top ten carry around 15%. Study conclusions and caveats: Identification of carriers of CMV plus the relevant HLA was performed using cumulative public TCR beta family frequency. The ex vivo response showed dominance by HLA-C-restricted CMV-specific TCR beta clonotypes.

This CDR3 spans 11 amino acids. Trimming shortened V by 5 bases and J by 7 bases, and 8 bases separated the two germline ends. Concerning this clonotype itself: The antigen remains undetermined.

Sequenced material: cultured CD8+ T cells from PBMCs, taken from culture after CMV antigen stimulation. This sequence joins TRBV12-3 or TRBV12-4 and TRBJ1-1; D remains ambiguous. The clonotype originates from a human donor in good health (CMV status not recorded). Some clones in this sample may be carry-over from other donors' samples. CDR3 in amino acids: CASSQVHEAFF. CDR3 DNA: TGTGCCAGCAGTCAGGTTCATGAAGCTTTCTTT.